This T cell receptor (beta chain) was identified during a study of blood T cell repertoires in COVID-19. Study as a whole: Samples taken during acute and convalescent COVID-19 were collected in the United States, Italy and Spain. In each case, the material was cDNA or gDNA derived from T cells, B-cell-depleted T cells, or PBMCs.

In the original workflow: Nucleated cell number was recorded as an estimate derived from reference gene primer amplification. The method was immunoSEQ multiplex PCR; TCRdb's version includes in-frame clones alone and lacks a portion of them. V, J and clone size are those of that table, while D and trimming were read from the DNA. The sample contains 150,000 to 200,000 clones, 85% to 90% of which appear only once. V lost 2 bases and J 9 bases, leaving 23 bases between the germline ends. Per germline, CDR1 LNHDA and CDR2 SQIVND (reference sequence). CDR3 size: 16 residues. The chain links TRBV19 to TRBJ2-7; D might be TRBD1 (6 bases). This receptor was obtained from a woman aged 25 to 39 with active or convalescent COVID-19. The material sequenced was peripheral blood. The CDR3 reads CASSISHPGTFTRQYF. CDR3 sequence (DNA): TGTGCCAGTAGTATATCCCATCCCGGGACATTTACGAGGCAGTACTTC.